These 28 T cell receptor beta chains originate from one sample sequenced in a study of shared clonotypes between healthy human individuals. Sequenced by immunoSEQ multiplex PCR; TCRdb stores in-frame clones only, minus some. The top ten clones hold 10% to 15% of a sample with approximately 510,000 clones, approximately 85% of them seen once. Sample: PBMCs. The receptors come from a woman aged 40 to 50 in good health. Some clones in this sample may be carry-over from other donors' samples.

This sequence joins TRBV25-1 and TRBJ1-4; the D gene is possibly TRBD1 (6 bases). Germline CDR1 reads MGHDK; CDR2 reads SYGVNS. This CDR3 contains 15 residues. V lost 7 bases and J 5 bases, leaving 17 bases between the germline ends. Here the CDR3 DNA reads TGTGCCAGCACCGAAGGGGGGGACCAAAATGAAAAACTGTTTTTT. It yields the protein CASTEGGDQNEKLFF.

This chain uses TRBV15 with TRBJ1-2, with 7 nucleotides matching TRBD1. The V segment lost 5 bases and the J segment 8 bases; nucleotides outside the gene matches: 20. Germline V gives CDR1 LNHNV, CDR2 YYDKDF (reference sequence). This CDR3 is built from 17 residues. The CDR3 nucleotides are TGTGCCACCAGCGGATCCCAGAACAGGGGTTACGATAGGGGCTACACCTTC. Residues: CATSGSQNRGYDRGYTF.

V is TRBV9 and J is TRBJ2-3, with 10 bases identical to TRBD2. CDR1 SGDLS and CDR2 YYNGEE come from the germline V gene. J lost 5 bases, V lost 3 bases, and 6 bases had no gene match. The CDR3 length is 15 residues. CDR3 sequence (DNA): TGTGCCAGCAGCGCTAGCGGGAGTATGGGAGATACGCAGTATTTT. This codes for CASSASGSMGDTQYF.

This clone appeared once. The V gene is TRBV7-9, the J gene TRBJ1-2; D is uncertain. Germline V gene sequence: CDR1 SEHNR, CDR2 FQNEAQ (reference sequence). The V end lost 8 bases, the J end lost 1 base, and 8 bases lay between the germline ends. CDR3 length: 12 amino acids. The CDR3 is CASGRNNYGYTF. The CDR3 DNA sequence: TGTGCCAGCGGGAGGAATAACTATGGCTACACCTTC.

The chain joins TRBV5-1 to TRBJ1-1, with D unresolved. V shed 4 bases and J shed 1 base, with 11 bases lying between them. Germline V lookup: CDR1 SGHRS, CDR2 YFSETQ. This CDR3 region has 14 residues. The CDR3 DNA is TGCGCCAGCAGCGCAGGAGATTCGAACACTGAAGCTTTCTTT. Its translation is CASSAGDSNTEAFF.

The V gene is TRBV5-1, the J gene TRBJ2-7; possibly TRBD2 for D (5 bases). V lost 4 bases and J lost 2, with 13 bases in between. The CDR3 runs to 14 residues. Germline V gene sequence: CDR1 SGHRS, CDR2 YFSETQ. The CDR3 coding sequence is TGCGCCAGCAGCCTTCGCGGGCCCACCTACGAGCAGTACTTC. Amino acids: CASSLRGPTYEQYF.

This chain joins TRBV11-2 and TRBJ2-5, with TRBD2 identical over 10 bases. The CDR3 contains 17 residues. With 5 bases clipped from V and 4 bases from J, the junction kept 13 bases outside the gene matches. Germline-derived CDR1 and CDR2 are SGHAT and FQNNGV. CDR3 amino acids: CASSGGGFSGRGETQYF. In DNA form, the CDR3 reads TGTGCCAGCAGCGGAGGGGGTTTCAGCGGGAGGGGAGAGACCCAGTACTTC.

The genes are TRBV28 and TRBJ2-2; weak D call: TRBD1 (5 bases). CDR3 size: 13 residues. V was cut by 10 bases and J by 0 bases, with 9 bases left in between. CDR1 and CDR2 from the germline V gene are MDHEN and SYDVKM. In DNA, the CDR3 is TGTGCCACCGACAGTTCGAACACCGGGGAGCTGTTTTTT. Amino acids: CATDSSNTGELFF.

As to this clone: Within the sample, other DNA sequences also encode this same CDR3. This chain joins TRBV5-1 and TRBJ2-3; a weak D match, TRBD2 (6 bases). The V and J ends lost 3 bases and 0 bases respectively, with 11 bases between them. The germline V gene has CDR1 SGHRS and CDR2 YFSETQ. The CDR3 covers 15 residues. For the CDR3, the DNA is TGCGCCAGCAGCTCTGGACTAACTAGCACAGATACGCAGTATTTT. This encodes CASSSGLTSTDTQYF. The full variable domain, completed using reference TRBV5-1 and TRBJ2-3, is KAGVTQTPRYLIKTRGQQVTLSCSPISGHRSVSWYQQTPGQGLQFLFEYFSETQRNKGNFPGRFSGRQFSNSRSEMNVSTLELGDSALYLCASSSGLTSTDTQYFGPGTRLTVL.

This clone was detected ten times or more. The gene calls are TRBV5-1 and TRBJ2-1; possibly TRBD2 for D (5 bases). Looked up from germline, CDR1 is SGHRS and CDR2 is YFSETQ. The CDR3 loop spans 15 amino acids. V was trimmed by 1 base and J by 9 bases, leaving 17 bases between them. CDR3 sequence (DNA): TGCGCCAGCAGCTTGAGGCGGGCCCAGATGGGTGAGCAGTTCTTC. Its translation is CASSLRRAQMGEQFF.

This clone was counted a few times. This chain uses TRBV28 with TRBJ2-7; 9 nucleotides align to TRBD1. Germline CDR1 MDHEN, CDR2 SYDVKM. J gave up 6 bases and V 5 bases, and 11 bases lay outside the gene matches. The CDR3 covers 15 residues. As DNA, the CDR3 is TGTGCCAGCAGTCCCGGACAGGGGCCTCGGGGCGAGCAGTACTTC. Protein product: CASSPGQGPRGEQYF.

The chain has TRBV10-1 and TRBJ1-2; D gene unclear. Deletions cut 2 bases from V and 3 bases from J, with 7 bases between. Germline V gene data show CDR1 as WNHNN and CDR2 as SYGVQD (reference sequence). CDR3 length equals 13 residues. As DNA, the CDR3 is TGCGCCAGCAGTGAGGGGTTGGACTATGGCTACACCTTC. This encodes CASSEGLDYGYTF.

This chain joins TRBV27 and TRBJ2-5; either TRBD1 or TRBD2 may fit D (5 bases each). V was clipped by 2 bases and J by 5 bases, with 15 bases between them. This CDR3 contains 15 residues. CDR1 is MNHEY and CDR2 is SMNVEV in the germline V gene (reference sequence). DNA for the CDR3: TGTGCCAGCAGTTTAGCTCCAGGGACGTTCGAGACCCAGTACTTC. Translated, it gives CASSLAPGTFETQYF.

This clone was seen many times. At one end the junction does not follow the germline gene, possibly because of a read error. V and J are TRBV7-6 and TRBJ2-5; TRBD2 agrees at 7 bases. Germline V gene data show CDR1 as SGHVS and CDR2 as FNYEAQ. The CDR3 is made up of 14 amino acids. The chain's CDR3 is CASTLGAGEETQYF. The CDR3 nucleotides read TGTGCCAGCACCTTAGGGGCGGGGGAAGAGACCCAGTACTTC.

The chain links TRBV6-4 to TRBJ2-3, with TRBD2 as a possible D gene (6 bases). The CDR3 sequence is 15 residues long. Looked up from germline, CDR1 is MRHNA and CDR2 is SNTAGT. The V end was cut by 2 bases, the J end by 3 bases, with 12 bases between. CDR3 nucleotides: TGTGCCAGCAGTGACATGGGACTTCAAACAGATACGCAGTATTTT. This encodes CASSDMGLQTDTQYF.

This clone has a count of ten or more. The rearrangement joins TRBV5-1 to TRBJ2-1; TRBD1 aligns across 7 bases. The CDR3 sequence is 16 residues long. The J segment lost 3 bases and the V segment lost 1 base, leaving 7 bases of the junction unmatched. CDR1 SGHRS and CDR2 YFSETQ come from the germline V gene. CDR3 coding DNA: TGCGCCAGCAGCTTGTGGCAGGGGGACCGCTACAATGAGCAGTTCTTC. It codes for CASSLWQGDRYNEQFF.

CDR3 sequence: CSVTDRSSYNEQFF. In nucleotides, the CDR3 is TGCAGCGTTACGGACCGGAGCTCCTACAATGAGCAGTTCTTC. This chain uses TRBV29-1 with TRBJ2-1; D gene ambiguous. Germline CDR1 is SQVTM and CDR2 is ANQGSEA. There are 14 residues in the CDR3. V shed 5 bases and J shed 0 bases, with 11 bases lying between them.

This clone was picked up a small number of times. The CDR3 loop reads CASKTSVWGEAFF. DNA of the CDR3: TGTGCCAGCAAGACATCGGTTTGGGGTGAAGCTTTCTTT. The V and J genes are TRBV19 and TRBJ1-1; D not resolved. V was clipped by 9 bases and J by 7 bases, with 18 bases between them. This CDR3 is 13 amino acids long. Germline values: CDR1 LNHDA, CDR2 SQIVND (reference sequence).

The V and J genes are TRBV6-5 and TRBJ2-3, with 12 bases lining up with TRBD2. Unmatched junction bases numbered 7, after V lost 4 bases and J lost 8 bases. CDR1 is MNHEY, CDR2 SVGAGI, per germline. The CDR3 is 15 amino acids. The CDR3 DNA is TGTGCCAGCAGTTCCCAGACTAGCGGGAGACTTACGCAGTATTTT. Its protein product is CASSSQTSGRLTQYF.

This clone was detected only a few times. The chain is built from TRBV21-1 and TRBJ2-6; TRBD1 reflects the table's D call only, with no check against the DNA. TRBV21-1 is described as a pseudogene. The CDR3 totals 19 residues. CDR3 DNA: TGTGCCAGCAGTGTTTTAGGGACAGGCCAAGGATCTGGGGCCAACGTCCTGACTTTC. It translates to CASSVLGTGQGSGANVLTF.

This chain uses TRBV9 with TRBJ2-2; 7 bases align to TRBD1. CDR3 length equals 15 residues. Germline lookup yields CDR1 SGDLS and CDR2 YYNGEE. V gave up 4 bases and J gave up 5 bases; unmatched junction bases: 8. The CDR3 nucleotides read TGTGCCAGCAGCAAAACAGGGGCTCCGACCGGGGAGCTGTTTTTT. It codes for CASSKTGAPTGELFF.

This clone is a singleton in its sample. This chain joins TRBV15 and TRBJ1-2; 9 bases are shared with TRBD1. With 0 bases clipped from V and 4 bases from J, the junction kept 15 bases outside the gene matches. The CDR3 runs to 19 residues. CDR1 LNHNV and CDR2 YYDKDF come from the germline V gene (reference sequence). The CDR3 here is CATSRDRPPTGGYIYGYTF. The CDR3 DNA reads TGTGCCACCAGCAGAGATCGACCCCCAACAGGGGGCTACATCTATGGCTACACCTTC.

The genes are TRBV19 and TRBJ2-5, with no clear D. CDR1 and CDR2 (germline): LNHDA, SQIVND (reference sequence). V was cut by 2 bases and J by 4 bases, with 14 bases left in between. The CDR3 consists of 15 residues. The CDR3 region has the DNA TGTGCCAGTAGTATATATGGTAGGGTAGGAGAGACCCAGTACTTC. Translated, it gives CASSIYGRVGETQYF.

The V call is TRBV7-3, the J call TRBJ2-7; 10 nucleotides agree with TRBD2. The CDR3 runs to 15 residues. After removal of 5 bases from V and 0 bases from J, the junction contained 4 bases not matched to a gene. Germline CDR1 is SGHTA and CDR2 is FQGTGA. This CDR3 is CASSPTSGPSYEQYF. As DNA, the CDR3 is TGTGCCAGCAGCCCGACTAGCGGGCCCTCCTACGAGCAGTACTTC.

In this sample, this clone turned up once. The chain has TRBV7-9 and TRBJ2-3; maybe TRBD1 (5 bases). CDR3 length equals 14 residues. Germline V lookup: CDR1 SEHNR, CDR2 FQNEAQ (reference sequence). V was clipped by 4 bases and J by 4 bases, with 12 bases between them. CDR3 amino acids: CASSSQGPADTQYF. DNA of the CDR3: TGTGCCAGCAGCTCGCAGGGTCCGGCAGATACGCAGTATTTT.

This clone was seen a handful of times. The chain has TRBV7-3 and TRBJ2-7; 8 bases are a match to TRBD1. CDR3 length equals 14 residues. V lost 5 bases, J lost 4 bases, and 7 bases stayed unmatched. Germline CDR1 and CDR2: SGHTA and FQGTGA. CDR3: CASSPRTGTYEQYF. The CDR3 nucleotides are TGTGCCAGCAGCCCACGGACAGGGACGTACGAGCAGTACTTC. The full variable domain, completed using reference TRBV7-3 and TRBJ2-7, is GAGVSQTPSNKVTEKGKYVELRCDPISGHTALYWYRQSLGQGPEFLIYFQGTGAADDSGLPNDRFFAVRPEGSVSTLKIQRTERGDSAVYLCASSPRTGTYEQYFGPGTRLTVT.

The rearrangement links TRBV4-2 to TRBJ2-3; 7 bases are shared with TRBD1. The CDR3 totals 17 residues. The germline CDR1 and CDR2 sequences are LGHNA and YNFKEQ. The trim removed 4 bases at V and 5 bases at J, leaving 15 bases unmatched. CDR3 residues: CASSRVGGGSERDTQYF. CDR3 sequence (DNA): TGTGCCAGCAGCCGAGTAGGGGGCGGGTCCGAGAGAGATACGCAGTATTTT.

The chain uses TRBV7-9 and TRBJ2-6; D possibly corresponds to TRBD2 (6 bases). V was cut by 5 bases and J by 3 bases, with 14 bases left in between. CDR3 size: 16 residues. CDR1 and CDR2 from the germline V gene are SEHNR and FQNEAQ (reference sequence). Here the CDR3 DNA reads TGTGCCAGCAGCCCCCTGGGAGGAGTTGGGGCCAACGTCCTGACTTTC. Amino acids: CASSPLGGVGANVLTF. Together with reference TRBV7-9 and TRBJ2-6, the CDR3 gives the full variable domain: DTGVSQNPRHKITKRGQNVTFRCDPISEHNRLYWYRQTLGQGPEFLTYFQNEAQLEKSRLLSDRFSAERPKGSFSTLEIQRTEQGDSAMYLCASSPLGGVGANVLTFGAGSRLTVL.